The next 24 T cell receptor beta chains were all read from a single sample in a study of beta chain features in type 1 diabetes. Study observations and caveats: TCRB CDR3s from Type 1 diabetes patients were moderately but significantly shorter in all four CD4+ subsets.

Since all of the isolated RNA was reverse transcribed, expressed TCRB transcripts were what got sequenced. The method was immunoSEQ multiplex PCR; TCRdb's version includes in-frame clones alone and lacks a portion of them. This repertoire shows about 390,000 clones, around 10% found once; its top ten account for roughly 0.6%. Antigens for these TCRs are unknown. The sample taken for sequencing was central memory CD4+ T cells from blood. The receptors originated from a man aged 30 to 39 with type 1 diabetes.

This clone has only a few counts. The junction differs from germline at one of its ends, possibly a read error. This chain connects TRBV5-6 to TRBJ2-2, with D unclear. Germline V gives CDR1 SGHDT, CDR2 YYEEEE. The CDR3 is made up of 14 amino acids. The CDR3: CASSQEQNTGELFF. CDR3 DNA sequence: TGCGCCAGCAGCCAAGAGCAGAACACCGGGGAGCTGTTTTTT.

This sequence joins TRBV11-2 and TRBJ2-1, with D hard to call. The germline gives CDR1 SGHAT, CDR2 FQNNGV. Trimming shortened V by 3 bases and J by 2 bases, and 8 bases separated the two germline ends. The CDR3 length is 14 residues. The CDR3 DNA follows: TGTGCCAGCAGCTTCTCGGTTGCCTACAATGAGCAGTTCTTC. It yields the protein CASSFSVAYNEQFF.

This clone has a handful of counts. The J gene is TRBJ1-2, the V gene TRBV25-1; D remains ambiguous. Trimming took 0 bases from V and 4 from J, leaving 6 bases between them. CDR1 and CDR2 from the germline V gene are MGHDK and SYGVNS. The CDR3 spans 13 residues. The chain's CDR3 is CASSEYQTYGYTF. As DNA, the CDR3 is TGTGCCAGCAGTGAATATCAAACCTATGGCTACACCTTC.

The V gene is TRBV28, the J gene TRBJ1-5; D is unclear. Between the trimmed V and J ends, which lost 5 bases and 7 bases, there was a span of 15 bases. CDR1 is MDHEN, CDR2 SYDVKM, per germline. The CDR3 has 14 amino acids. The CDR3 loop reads CASSLQYTGQPQHF. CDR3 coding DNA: TGTGCCAGCAGTCTACAGTATACGGGGCAGCCCCAGCATTTT.

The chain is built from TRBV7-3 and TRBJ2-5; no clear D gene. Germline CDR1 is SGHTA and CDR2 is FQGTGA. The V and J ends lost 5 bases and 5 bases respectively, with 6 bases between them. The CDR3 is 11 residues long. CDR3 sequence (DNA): TGTGCCAGCAGCGAGCTGGAGACCCAGTACTTC. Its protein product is CASSELETQYF.

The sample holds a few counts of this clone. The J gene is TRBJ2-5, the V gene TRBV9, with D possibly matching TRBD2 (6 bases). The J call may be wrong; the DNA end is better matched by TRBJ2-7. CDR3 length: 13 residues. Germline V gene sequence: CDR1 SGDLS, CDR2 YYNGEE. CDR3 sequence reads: CASSAGGSYEQYF. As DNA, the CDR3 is TGTGCCAGCAGCGCCGGGGGCTCCTACGAGCAGTACTTC.

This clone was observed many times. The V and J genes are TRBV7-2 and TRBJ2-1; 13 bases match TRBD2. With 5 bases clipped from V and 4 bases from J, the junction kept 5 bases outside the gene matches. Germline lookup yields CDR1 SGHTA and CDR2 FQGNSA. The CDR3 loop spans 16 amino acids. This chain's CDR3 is CASSRLGLAGYNEQFF. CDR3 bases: TGTGCCAGCAGCCGTTTGGGACTAGCGGGATACAATGAGCAGTTCTTC. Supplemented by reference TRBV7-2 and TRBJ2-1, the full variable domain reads GAGVSQSPSNKVTEKGKDVELRCDPISGHTALYWYRQSLGQGLEFLIYFQGNSAPDKSGLPSDRFSAERTGGSVSTLTIQRTQQEDSAVYLCASSRLGLAGYNEQFFGPGTRLTVL.

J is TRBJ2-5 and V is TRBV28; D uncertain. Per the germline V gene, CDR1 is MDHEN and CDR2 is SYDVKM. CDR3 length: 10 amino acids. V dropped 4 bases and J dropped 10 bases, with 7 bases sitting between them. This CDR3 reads CASSSVIQYF. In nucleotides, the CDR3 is TGTGCCAGCAGTTCGGTTATCCAGTACTTC.

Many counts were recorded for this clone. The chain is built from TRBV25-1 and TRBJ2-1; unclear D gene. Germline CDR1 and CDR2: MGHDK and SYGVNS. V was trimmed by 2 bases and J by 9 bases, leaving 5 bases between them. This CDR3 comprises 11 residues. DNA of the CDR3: TGTGCCAGCAGTGAACGGGTTGAGCAGTTCTTC. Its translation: CASSERVEQFF.

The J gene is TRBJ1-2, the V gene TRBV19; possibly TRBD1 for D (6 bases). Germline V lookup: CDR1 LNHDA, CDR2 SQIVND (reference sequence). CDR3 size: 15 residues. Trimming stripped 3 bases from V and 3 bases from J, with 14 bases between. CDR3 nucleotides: TGTGCCAGTAGTATCCGGACAGCCGGGGACTATGGCTACACCTTC. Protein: CASSIRTAGDYGYTF.

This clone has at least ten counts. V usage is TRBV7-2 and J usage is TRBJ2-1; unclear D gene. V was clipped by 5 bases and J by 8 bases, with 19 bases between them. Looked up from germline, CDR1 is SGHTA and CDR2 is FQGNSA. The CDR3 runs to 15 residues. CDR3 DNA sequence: TGTGCCAGCAGCCCCGTTCGAAGTCCAGAGTATGAGCAGTTCTTC. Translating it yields CASSPVRSPEYEQFF.

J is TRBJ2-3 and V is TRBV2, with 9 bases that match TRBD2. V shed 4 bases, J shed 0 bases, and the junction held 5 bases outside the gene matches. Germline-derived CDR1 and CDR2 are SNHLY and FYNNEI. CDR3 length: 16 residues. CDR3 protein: CASSAGTSPSTDTQYF. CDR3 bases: TGTGCCAGCAGTGCAGGGACTAGCCCTAGCACAGATACGCAGTATTTT.

DNA of the CDR3: TGTGCCAGCAGCTTAGGGATGACGGGGGAGCTGTTTTTT. Encoded protein: CASSLGMTGELFF. V and J are TRBV7-2 and TRBJ2-2, with D unresolved. With 1 base removed from V and 8 bases from J, the gap between germline ends came to 8 bases. The V gene's germline CDR1 is SGHTA and CDR2 FQGNSA. The CDR3 covers 13 residues.

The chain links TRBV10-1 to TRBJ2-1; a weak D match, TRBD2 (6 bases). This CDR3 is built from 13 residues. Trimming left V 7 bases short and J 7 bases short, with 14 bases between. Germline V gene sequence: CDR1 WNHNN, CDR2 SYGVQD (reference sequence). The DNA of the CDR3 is TGCGCCAGCATTGGGACTTTCGAAAATGAGCAGTTCTTC. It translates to CASIGTFENEQFF.

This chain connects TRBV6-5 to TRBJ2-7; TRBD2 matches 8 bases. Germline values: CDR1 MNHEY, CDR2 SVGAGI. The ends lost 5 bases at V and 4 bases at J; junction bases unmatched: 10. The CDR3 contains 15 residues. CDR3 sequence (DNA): TGTGCCAGCAGTCCTCTTAGCGGGACGATATACGAGCAGTACTTC. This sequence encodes CASSPLSGTIYEQYF.

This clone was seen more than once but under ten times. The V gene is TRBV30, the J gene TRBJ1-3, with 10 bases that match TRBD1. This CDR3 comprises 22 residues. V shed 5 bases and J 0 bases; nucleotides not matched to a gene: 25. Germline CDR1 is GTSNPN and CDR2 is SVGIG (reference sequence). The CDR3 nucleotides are TGTGCCTGGTATAACCTAGGGACAGGGGAAGGGACCTCCTCCACCTCTGGAAACACCATATATTTT. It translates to CAWYNLGTGEGTSSTSGNTIYF.

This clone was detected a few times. Written as DNA, the CDR3 is TGTGCCAGCATTCTAGGATCCGGGACAGGGATTGGCTACACCTTC. This sequence encodes CASILGSGTGIGYTF. The chain combines TRBV28 with TRBJ1-2, with 9 positions matching TRBD1. Germline assignment: CDR1 MDHEN and CDR2 SYDVKM. This CDR3 has 15 residues. J gave up 7 bases and V 7 bases, and 13 bases lay outside the gene matches.

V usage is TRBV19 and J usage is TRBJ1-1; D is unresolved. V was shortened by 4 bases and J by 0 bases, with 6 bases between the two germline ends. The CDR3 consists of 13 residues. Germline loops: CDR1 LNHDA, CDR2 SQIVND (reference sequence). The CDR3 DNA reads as TGTGCCAGTAGTACAGAGATGAACACTGAAGCTTTCTTT. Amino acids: CASSTEMNTEAFF. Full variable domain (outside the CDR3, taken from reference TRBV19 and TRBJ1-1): DGGITQSPKYLFRKEGQNVTLSCEQNLNHDAMYWYRQDPGQGLRLIYYSQIVNDFQKGDIAEGYSVSREKKESFPLTVTSAQKNPTAFYLCASSTEMNTEAFFGQGTRLTVV.

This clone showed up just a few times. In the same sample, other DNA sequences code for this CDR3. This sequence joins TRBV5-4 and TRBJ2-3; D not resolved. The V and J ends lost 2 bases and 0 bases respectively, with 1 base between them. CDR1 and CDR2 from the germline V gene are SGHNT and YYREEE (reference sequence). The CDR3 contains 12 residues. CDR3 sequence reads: CASSLSTDTQYF. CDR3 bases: TGTGCCAGCAGCTTAAGCACAGATACGCAGTATTTT.

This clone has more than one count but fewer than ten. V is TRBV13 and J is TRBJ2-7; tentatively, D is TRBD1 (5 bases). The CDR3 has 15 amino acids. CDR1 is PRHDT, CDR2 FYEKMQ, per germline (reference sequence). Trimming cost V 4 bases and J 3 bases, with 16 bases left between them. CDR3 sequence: CASSSRVSTNYEQYF. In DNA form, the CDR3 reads TGTGCCAGCAGCTCCAGGGTTTCAACTAACTACGAGCAGTACTTC.

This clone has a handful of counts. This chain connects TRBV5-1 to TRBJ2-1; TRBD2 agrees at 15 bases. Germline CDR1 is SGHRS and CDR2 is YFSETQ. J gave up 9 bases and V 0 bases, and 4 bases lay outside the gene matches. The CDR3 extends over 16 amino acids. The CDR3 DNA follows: TGCGCCAGCAGCTTGGGGACTAGCGGGAGGGTTGGTGAGCAGTTCTTC. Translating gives CASSLGTSGRVGEQFF.

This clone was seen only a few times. The CDR3 region has the DNA TGTGCCAGTAGTATGGGCTGGGACGGTGAAGCTTTCTTT. Translated: CASSMGWDGEAFF. The chain uses TRBV19 and TRBJ1-1; D is perhaps TRBD1 (5 bases). CDR1 is LNHDA and CDR2 is SQIVND in the germline V gene (reference sequence). This CDR3 comprises 13 residues. The V and J ends lost 3 bases and 7 bases respectively, with 12 bases between them.

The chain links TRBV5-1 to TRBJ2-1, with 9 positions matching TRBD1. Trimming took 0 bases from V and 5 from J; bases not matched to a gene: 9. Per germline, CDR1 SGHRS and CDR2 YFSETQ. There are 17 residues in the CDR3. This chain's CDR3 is CASSLGEGTGRNNEQFF. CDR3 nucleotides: TGCGCCAGCAGCTTGGGCGAGGGGACAGGGCGGAACAATGAGCAGTTCTTC.

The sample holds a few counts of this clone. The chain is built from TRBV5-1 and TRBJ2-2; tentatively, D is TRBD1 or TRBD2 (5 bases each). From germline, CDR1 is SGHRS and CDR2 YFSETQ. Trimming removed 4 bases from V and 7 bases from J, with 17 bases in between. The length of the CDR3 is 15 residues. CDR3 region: CASSALSRAGGELFF. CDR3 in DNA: TGCGCCAGCAGCGCTCTCTCCAGGGCGGGCGGGGAGCTGTTTTTT.